This TCR beta chain is from a study of shared clonotypes between healthy human individuals. Trimming took off 3 bases at V and 9 bases at J, with 13 bases between the two ends. The germline CDR1 and CDR2 sequences are KGHSH and LQKENI. The CDR3 length is 13 residues. Sequenced by immunoSEQ multiplex PCR; TCRdb stores in-frame clones only, minus some. The repertoire holds 2,100,000 or so clones, nearly 97% seen once, with more than 0.1% in the top ten. Donors were healthy HIV-negative adults without recent acute infections or vaccinations. The rearrangement joins TRBV18 to TRBJ2-3; D is tentatively TRBD1 or TRBD2 (5 bases each). What was sequenced was naive CD4+ T cells sorted from blood. Subset denoted: CD45RA+ positively selected. The sequence derives from a man aged 18 to 35 in good health. The CDR3 spells CASSPQGVLTQYF. The CDR3 DNA reads as TGTGCCAGCTCACCGCAGGGAGTCCTAACGCAGTATTTT.